This TCR beta chain was sequenced during a study of blood T cell repertoires in COVID-19. Overall study: Sites across the United States, Italy and Spain contributed samples from acute and convalescent COVID-19. PBMCs, B-cell-depleted T cells, or T cells were the source of the cDNA or gDNA that made up the material.

V shed 3 bases and J shed 7 bases, with 10 bases lying between them. Germline V CDR1 and CDR2: LGHNA, YNFKEQ. The CDR3 totals 14 residues. The authors' processing: Nucleated cell number was recorded as an estimate derived from reference gene primer amplification. Profiling relied on immunoSEQ multiplex PCR, and the TCRdb table lists in-frame clones only, not all of them. D and trimming were read from the DNA, whereas the V and J calls and clone size are those reported in that table. The sample records fewer than 200,000 clones, roughly 86% being singletons. Sequenced: peripheral blood. The sequence was obtained from a woman aged 55-75 years who had recovered from COVID-19. This sequence joins TRBV4-2 and TRBJ1-6; no reliable D call. CDR3 loop: CASSQAGRNSPLHF. CDR3 in DNA: TGTGCCAGCAGCCAGGCCGGGAGGAATTCACCCCTCCACTTT.